This is a list of T cell receptor beta chains from one sample in a study of blood T cell repertoires in COVID-19. The protocol was immunoSEQ multiplex PCR, while the TCRdb copy is restricted to in-frame clones and leaves out a portion. This sample has 65,000 or so clones, with more than 90% found just once. The sample comprised peripheral blood. Receptor source: a man between 60 and 75 years old with acute or convalescent COVID-19. Each CDR3 is given with its conserved first and last residue. D genes are given only for firm matches. Only part of the rows carry a size: once, few, many, or a class if the clone is expanded.

J gene	D gene	clone size	V gene	CDR3 DNA	CDR3 protein
TRBJ2-1	TRBD2	.	TRBV10-3	TGTGCCATCAGTCCCGGGGGGGCGGCCTACAATGAGCAGTTCTTC	CAISPGGAAYNEQFF
TRBJ1-6	.	.	TRBV18	TGTGCCAGCTCACCCCTGGGGGGGTCTTCCTATAATTCACCCCTCCACTTT	CASSPLGGSSYNSPLHF
TRBJ1-1	.	.	TRBV9	TGTGCCAGCAGCACTCACGGGACATTGAACACTGAAGCTTTCTTT	CASSTHGTLNTEAFF
TRBJ2-3	.	.	TRBV7-8	TGTGCCAGCAGCTTAGCGGAACAGGGCACAGATACGCAGTATTTT	CASSLAEQGTDTQYF
TRBJ1-2	.	.	TRBV2	TGTGCCAGCAGTGTATATGGCTACACCTTC	CASSVYGYTF
TRBJ1-1	TRBD1	.	TRBV6-5	TGTGCCAGCAGTTTAGACTACAGGGGAGACACTGAAGCTTTCTTT	CASSLDYRGDTEAFF
TRBJ2-2	TRBD1	.	TRBV9	TGTGCCAGCAGCGGTTACAGGGGGAACACCGGGGAGCTGTTTTTT	CASSGYRGNTGELFF
TRBJ2-2	.	.	TRBV7-9	TGTGCCAGCAGCTTAAAAGGGGGTCCCACCGGGGAGCTGTTTTTT	CASSLKGGPTGELFF
TRBJ2-1	.	.	TRBV5-1	TGCGCCAGCAGCTTGGGCCAGGGTACTACCTACAATGAGCAGTTCTTC	CASSLGQGTTYNEQFF
TRBJ1-2	TRBD1	.	TRBV7-2	TGTGCCAGCAGCACCCGACAGGGGCTCTATGGCTACACCTTC	CASSTRQGLYGYTF
TRBJ2-7	.	.	TRBV9	TGTGCCAGCAGCGTAGGGGCAGAGTACGAGCAGTACTTC	CASSVGAEYEQYF
TRBJ1-6	TRBD1	.	TRBV27	TGTGCCAGCAGTTCGACAGGGAAGAGAGCACCCCTCCACTTT	CASSSTGKRAPLHF
TRBJ1-4	.	.	TRBV2	TGTGCCAGCAGTGCGGGGGGGGTTGATGAAAAACTGTTTTTT	CASSAGGVDEKLFF
TRBJ2-7	.	once	TRBV6-5	TGTGCCAGCAGTTCTACACAGAGCTCCTACGAGCAGTACTTC	CASSSTQSSYEQYF
TRBJ1-3	TRBD1	.	TRBV15	TGTGCCACCAGCAGGGGGACAGCGAGCTCTGGAAACACCATATATTTT	CATSRGTASSGNTIYF
TRBJ2-2	TRBD2	.	TRBV7-2	TGTGCCAGCAGGTGGACTAGCGGGGGGGCGTCTGGCGGGGAGCTGTTTTTT	CASRWTSGGASGGELFF
TRBJ1-1	TRBD1	.	TRBV5-1	TGCGCCAGCAGCTTGGGGGACAGGGGAGACACTGAAGCTTTCTTT	CASSLGDRGDTEAFF
TRBJ1-1	TRBD1	.	TRBV29-1	TGCAGCGTTGTTCCAGGGGGTAGGACTGAAGCTTTCTTT	CSVVPGGRTEAFF
TRBJ1-1	TRBD1	.	TRBV19	TGTGCCAGTAGGGGACAGGGTATCACTGAAGCTTTCTTT	CASRGQGITEAFF
TRBJ2-7	.	.	TRBV25-1	TGTGCCAGCAGTCGTGGGGTGGAGGGACCTTTCGACGAGCAGTACTTC	CASSRGVEGPFDEQYF
TRBJ1-1	TRBD1	.	TRBV5-4	TGTGCCAGCAGCGGGGGGACAGGGTCCAACACTGAAGCTTTCTTT	CASSGGTGSNTEAFF
TRBJ1-6	.	.	TRBV7-9	TGTGCCAGCAGCTTAGGGTCGGGGTCACCCCTCCACTTT	CASSLGSGSPLHF
TRBJ2-1	.	.	TRBV3-1/TRBV3-2	TGTGCCAGCAGCCAACGGGAACTACGAGGGGGTGAGCAGTTCTTC	CASSQRELRGGEQFF
TRBJ2-7	TRBD1	.	TRBV9	TGTGCCAGCAGCGTTCGTGGACAGGGCGAGCAGTACTTC	CASSVRGQGEQYF
TRBJ1-3	.	.	TRBV14	TGTGCCAGCAGCTCAACAGGGTTAAGGCAAAACACCATATATTTT	CASSSTGLRQNTIYF
TRBJ2-3	TRBD2	.	TRBV3-1/TRBV3-2	TGTGCCAGCAGCCCAGCCCCTAGCGGGGGTATAGATACGCAGTATTTT	CASSPAPSGGIDTQYF
TRBJ1-1	TRBD1	few	TRBV9	TGTGCCAGCAGCGTTACCCTCGAGGGGGCCTTTGCTTTCTTT	CASSVTLEGAFAFF
TRBJ1-2	.	.	TRBV28	TGTGCCAGCCTTATCGGGGGGGGCGATGGCTATGGCTACACCTTC	CASLIGGGDGYGYTF
TRBJ1-2	.	.	TRBV5-6	TGTGCCAGCAGTAGACGACACCCCAGGGACTATGGCTACACCTTC	CASSRRHPRDYGYTF
TRBJ2-3	.	.	TRBV18	TGTGCCAGCTCACTCGGACGGGACAACACAGATACGCAGTATTTT	CASSLGRDNTDTQYF
TRBJ2-5	.	.	TRBV10-3	TGTGCCATCTCCCCCGGGGGTATCCCCCCAGAGACCCAGTACTTC	CAISPGGIPPETQYF
TRBJ1-6	TRBD1	.	TRBV5-1	TGCGCCAGCAATCCCGGGACAGGGGGCCAGGCCCTCCACTTT	CASNPGTGGQALHF
TRBJ1-1	TRBD1	few	TRBV20-1	TGCAGTGCTCCGGACAGGGCTAAAGCTTTCTTT	CSAPDRAKAFF
TRBJ2-1	TRBD2	.	TRBV30	TGTGCTCGGACTAGCGGCCTATACAATGAGCAGTTCTTC	CARTSGLYNEQFF
TRBJ2-3	.	.	TRBV4-1	TGCGCCAGCAGTTGGCGGAGCGCTAGCACAGATACGCAGTATTTT	CASSWRSASTDTQYF
TRBJ1-1	.	once	TRBV3-1/TRBV3-2	TGTGCCAGCAGCCAAGAGTCGGGAGGCTCTGAAGCTTTCTTT	CASSQESGGSEAFF
TRBJ2-2	.	.	TRBV19	TGTGCCAGTAGCATAGAATCGACCGGGGAGCTGTTTTTT	CASSIESTGELFF
TRBJ1-1	.	.	TRBV5-1	TGCGCCAGCAGCCCGGACCCACAGGGGAACACTGAAGCTTTCTTT	CASSPDPQGNTEAFF